This record concerns one T cell receptor beta chain sequence. The sample belongs to a study of CD8 T cells in Susac syndrome. From germline, CDR1 is MNHEY and CDR2 SMNVEV (reference sequence). Trimming stripped 6 bases from V and 6 bases from J, with 14 bases between. The CDR3 is 14 amino acids. CD8+ and CD4+ T cells taken from blood had their TCR beta sequenced. The authors reverse transcribed roughly 0.5 to 1 ug RNA with random hexamers. Amplification of TCR beta CDR3 by immunoSEQ multiplex PCR spanned 54 Vbeta and 13 Jbeta. TCRdb re-called the immunoSEQ multiplex PCR reads with MiXCR, one entry per CDR3 protein. The data contain about 300,000 distinct CDR3 sequences, around 91% of them seen just once; the ten biggest clones take up roughly 0.2%.

Sequencing was carried out using CD8+ T cells from PBMCs. The receptor comes from a human donor with multiple sclerosis. V is TRBV27 and J is TRBJ1-4; D is perhaps TRBD1 (6 bases). DNA of the CDR3: TGTGCCAGCAGCGAGCAGGGGACGTATGAAAAACTGTTTTTT. Amino acid sequence: CASSEQGTYEKLFF.